A single sample gave rise to the 25 T cell receptor beta chains below, sequenced in a study of cytomegalovirus exposure and HLA in healthy donors. The PCR contained 60 Vbeta and 13 Jbeta primers. TCRdb's table, derived via immunoSEQ multiplex PCR, lists solely in-frame clones and lacks some. Of around 61,000 clones in the sample, 60% to 80% were seen once. The sample was PBMCs. Receptor source: a middle-aged man in good health and CMV-seropositive.

The CDR3 protein is CASSAFTDTEAFF. CDR3 DNA: TGTGCCAGCAGCGCGTTTACGGACACTGAAGCTTTCTTT. The genes are TRBV7-6 and TRBJ1-1, with unresolved D. Germline V lookup: CDR1 SGHVS, CDR2 FNYEAQ. V was shortened by 5 bases and J by 3 bases, with 10 bases between the two germline ends. The CDR3 extends over 13 amino acids.

The CDR3 sequence: CAISESGTGDPSNQPQHF. The CDR3 region has the DNA TGTGCCATCAGTGAGTCTGGGACAGGGGACCCCAGCAATCAGCCCCAGCATTTT. This sequence joins TRBV10-3 and TRBJ1-5, with 10 bases identical to TRBD1. The ends lost 0 bases at V and 1 base at J; junction bases unmatched: 6. CDR3 length: 18 residues. From germline, CDR1 is ENHRY and CDR2 SYGVKD.

The rearrangement links TRBV10-3 to TRBJ2-1; possible D gene TRBD1, 5 bases. The CDR3 has 14 amino acids. Germline lookup yields CDR1 ENHRY and CDR2 SYGVKD. The CDR3: CALSDGHLYNEQFF. DNA for the CDR3: TGTGCTCTCTCCGATGGACACTTATACAATGAGCAGTTCTTC.

A few counts support this clone. This same CDR3 is encoded by further DNA sequences in the sample. The V call is TRBV11-3, the J call TRBJ2-3; D is unclear. Trimming pared 5 bases from V and 0 bases from J, leaving 9 bases between. The length of the CDR3 is 14 residues. CDR1 and CDR2 from the germline V gene are SGHNT and YENEEA. CDR3 region: CASSLTTSTDTQYF. CDR3 in DNA: TGTGCCAGCAGCCTAACGACTAGCACAGATACGCAGTATTTT.

The chain links TRBV7-2 to TRBJ2-1; 7 positions agree with TRBD1. CDR3 size: 13 residues. J lost 6 bases, V lost 2 bases, and 1 base had no gene match. CDR1 and CDR2 from the germline V gene are SGHTA and FQGNSA. The CDR3 sequence is CASSLYRGNEQFF. CDR3 nucleotide sequence: TGTGCCAGCAGCTTATACAGGGGCAATGAGCAGTTCTTC.

This chain connects TRBV6-1 to TRBJ1-2; possibly TRBD1 for D (5 bases). Trimming removed 10 bases at V and 4 bases at J, with 7 bases between. Germline lookup yields CDR1 MNHNS and CDR2 SASEGT. This CDR3 has 10 residues. DNA of the CDR3: TGTGCCACGGGGGGCTATGGCTACACCTTC. As protein: CATGGYGYTF.

The chain uses TRBV6-5 and TRBJ2-1; possible D gene TRBD2, 5 bases. In germline, CDR1 is MNHEY, CDR2 SVGAGI. The CDR3 extends over 15 amino acids. Trimming left V 5 bases short and J 0 bases short, with 11 bases between. The CDR3 DNA follows: TGTGCCAGCAGTAGGAGGCAACCCTCCTACAATGAGCAGTTCTTC. This translates into CASSRRQPSYNEQFF.

The chain recombines TRBV12-5 with TRBJ2-2; 10 nucleotides line up with TRBD2. With V trimmed by 7 bases and J by 0 bases, 2 bases remained unmatched. The CDR3 extends over 15 amino acids. Germline-derived CDR1 and CDR2 are LGHNT and FRNRAP. Written as DNA, the CDR3 is TGTGCTAGTGTCGGGACTAGCGCGAACACCGGGGAGCTGTTTTTT. As protein: CASVGTSANTGELFF.

This chain connects TRBV11-2 to TRBJ2-5; TRBD1 aligns across 7 bases. V lost 5 bases and J lost 2; bases outside the gene matches: 8. Germline CDR1 SGHAT, CDR2 FQNNGV. The CDR3 loop spans 15 amino acids. CDR3 in DNA: TGTGCCAGCAGCGCTAGAGGGGGCCCTCAAGAGACCCAGTACTTC. Residues: CASSARGGPQETQYF.

This clone was counted a few times. The rearrangement uses TRBV27 and TRBJ2-3; 9 bases fit TRBD1. V trimming: 4 bases; J trimming: 4 bases; junction bases outside the gene matches: 6. Germline V gives CDR1 MNHEY, CDR2 SMNVEV (reference sequence). The CDR3 covers 15 residues. Here the CDR3 DNA reads TGTGCCAGCAGTTCGTGGACAGGGGTTCCAGATACGCAGTATTTT. Translating it yields CASSSWTGVPDTQYF.

The chain links TRBV4-2 to TRBJ2-3, with unresolved D. Germline CDR1 and CDR2: LGHNA and YNFKEQ. V was shortened by 1 base and J by 6 bases, with 11 bases between the two germline ends. The CDR3 totals 14 residues. CDR3 in DNA: TGTGCCAGCAGCCAAGGTCTATTGAGGGATACGCAGTATTTT. Translating it yields CASSQGLLRDTQYF.

The V and J genes are TRBV9 and TRBJ2-7; maybe TRBD1 (7 bases). CDR3 length: 18 amino acids. The V gene's germline CDR1 is SGDLS and CDR2 YYNGEE. Trimming shortened V by 1 base and J by 3 bases, and 23 bases separated the two germline ends. The CDR3 DNA follows: TGTGCCAGCAGCGTATTAGGAGGGGGCTCCCACTCGATCTACGAGCAGTACTTC. It yields the protein CASSVLGGGSHSIYEQYF.

This chain joins TRBV19 and TRBJ1-2; D possibly corresponds to TRBD1 (5 bases). Trimming took off 5 bases at V and 5 bases at J, with 12 bases between the two ends. The germline gives CDR1 LNHDA, CDR2 SQIVND (reference sequence). The CDR3 is made up of 13 amino acids. The CDR3 bases are TGTGCCAGTAGTTTCCTACAGGATTATGGCTACACCTTC. It translates to CASSFLQDYGYTF.

This rearrangement joins TRBV6-6 to TRBJ2-7, with D perhaps matching TRBD2 (5 bases). The V end was cut by 10 bases, the J end by 4 bases, with 23 bases between. Germline lookup yields CDR1 MNHNY and CDR2 SVGAGI (reference sequence). The CDR3 totals 15 residues. CDR3 protein: CATHRFGRSGYEQYF. The CDR3 coding sequence is TGTGCCACCCACCGTTTCGGGCGGTCGGGGTACGAGCAGTACTTC.

The genes are TRBV30 and TRBJ2-7; D is undetermined. Germline-derived CDR1 and CDR2 are GTSNPN and SVGIG (reference sequence). The length of the CDR3 is 11 residues. Trimming took off 1 base at V and 7 bases at J, with 8 bases between the two ends. The DNA for the CDR3 is TGTGCCTGGAGTGGGCAGAGGGAGCAGTACTTC. It translates to CAWSGQREQYF.

A note on this clone: One end of the junction is discordant with germline, which a read error may explain. The rearrangement links TRBV6-1 to TRBJ1-1; 7 positions match TRBD1. CDR1 is MNHNS, CDR2 SASEGT, per germline. The CDR3 is 12 residues long. The CDR3 coding sequence is TGTGCCAGCAGTGACGGACAGGCTGACGCTTTCTTT. As protein: CASSDGQADAFF.

This clone was seen a handful of times. The gene calls are TRBV19 and TRBJ2-4; possibly TRBD2 for D (5 bases). The CDR3 covers 15 residues. V dropped 1 base and J dropped 3 bases, with 10 bases sitting between them. Germline CDR1 is LNHDA and CDR2 is SQIVND (reference sequence). This CDR3 reads CASSIGGGGKNIQYF. DNA of the CDR3: TGTGCCAGTAGTATAGGAGGAGGAGGCAAAAACATTCAGTACTTC. Combining the CDR3 with reference TRBV19 and TRBJ2-4 gives the whole variable domain DGGITQSPKYLFRKEGQNVTLSCEQNLNHDAMYWYRQDPGQGLRLIYYSQIVNDFQKGDIAEGYSVSREKKESFPLTVTSAQKNPTAFYLCASSIGGGGKNIQYFGAGTRLSVL.

This clone was observed once. The genes are TRBV30 and TRBJ1-4; D might be TRBD1 (5 bases). There are 13 residues in the CDR3. The V end lost 0 bases, the J end lost 15 bases, and 17 bases lay between the germline ends. CDR1 and CDR2 (germline): GTSNPN, SVGIG (reference sequence). CDR3 protein: CAWSVRGRNHMFF. CDR3 nucleotides: TGTGCCTGGAGTGTAAGGGGTAGGAACCATATGTTTTTT.

V usage is TRBV19 and J usage is TRBJ2-3; 8 bases map to TRBD2. After removal of 0 bases from V and 1 base from J, the junction contained 6 bases not matched to a gene. The germline V gene encodes CDR1 LNHDA and CDR2 SQIVND (reference sequence). The CDR3 runs to 17 residues. The CDR3 is CASSIDGLAGRTDTQYF. The CDR3 nucleotides read TGTGCCAGTAGTATAGATGGGCTAGCGGGCCGCACAGATACGCAGTATTTT.

In its sample, this clone was seen a few times. V and J are TRBV25-1 and TRBJ2-1; 11 bases agree with TRBD2. The length of the CDR3 is 18 residues. The germline CDR1 and CDR2 sequences are MGHDK and SYGVNS. J was trimmed by 4 bases and V by 4 bases; bases with no gene match: 12. The CDR3 spells CASSGRGSGGAFYNEQFF. The CDR3 coding sequence is TGTGCCAGCAGTGGTCGGGGTAGCGGGGGGGCTTTTTACAATGAGCAGTTCTTC. Full variable domain (missing parts from reference TRBV25-1 and TRBJ2-1): EADIYQTPRYLVIGTGKKITLECSQTMGHDKMYWYQQDPGMELHLIHYSYGVNSTEKGDLSSESTVSRIRTEHFPLTLESARPSHTSQYLCASSGRGSGGAFYNEQFFGPGTRLTVL.

The rearrangement joins TRBV6-1 to TRBJ1-5; D call uncertain. The CDR3 runs 15 residues. Germline CDR1 MNHNS, CDR2 SASEGT. V lost 6 bases and J 0 bases, leaving 12 bases between the germline ends. CDR3 residues: CASRPSADSNQPQHF. CDR3 nucleotides: TGTGCCAGCAGACCCTCGGCGGATAGCAATCAGCCCCAGCATTTT.

This chain joins TRBV7-3 and TRBJ2-3; 7 bases agree with TRBD2. CDR1 and CDR2 (germline): SGHTA, FQGTGA. With 4 bases clipped from V and 6 bases from J, the junction kept 10 bases outside the gene matches. The CDR3 contains 15 residues. CDR3 sequence (DNA): TGTGCCAGCAGCTCACGGGCTAGCGGAGGGGATACGCAGTATTTT. Its protein product is CASSSRASGGDTQYF.

The chain joins TRBV27 to TRBJ1-3; 7 bases agree with TRBD1. Germline trimming cut 7 bases from V and 9 bases from J; bases unmatched to any gene: 12. The CDR3 runs 14 residues. The germline gives CDR1 MNHEY, CDR2 SMNVEV (reference sequence). CDR3 in DNA: TGTGCCAGCACCAAGGCAGGGGGAGGTGGCACCATATATTTT. Translated: CASTKAGGGGTIYF.

CDR3 coding DNA: TGTGCCTGGAGCTACGGGGGGGCCAGCGATGAAAAACTGTTTTTT. This translates into CAWSYGGASDEKLFF. V and J are TRBV30 and TRBJ1-4; D is perhaps TRBD1 (6 bases). Germline-derived CDR1 and CDR2 are GTSNPN and SVGIG (reference sequence). Trimming cost V 3 bases and J 6 bases, with 17 bases left between them. The CDR3 spans 15 residues. The full variable domain, completed using reference TRBV30 and TRBJ1-4, is SQTIHQWPATLVQPVGSPLSLECTVEGTSNPNLYWYRQAAGRGLQLLFYSVGIGQISSEVPQNLSASRPQDRQFILSSKKLLLSDSGFYLCAWSYGGASDEKLFFGSGTQLSVL.

The chain links TRBV6-6 to TRBJ2-5, with 7 bases matching TRBD2. CDR1 and CDR2 from the germline V gene are MNHNY and SVGAGI (reference sequence). This CDR3 has 15 amino acids. The junction had 7 bases not matched to a gene; V was cut back by 6 bases and J by 0 bases. The CDR3 spells CASRVTSVNQETQYF. In DNA, the CDR3 is TGTGCCAGCAGGGTTACTAGCGTGAACCAAGAGACCCAGTACTTC.